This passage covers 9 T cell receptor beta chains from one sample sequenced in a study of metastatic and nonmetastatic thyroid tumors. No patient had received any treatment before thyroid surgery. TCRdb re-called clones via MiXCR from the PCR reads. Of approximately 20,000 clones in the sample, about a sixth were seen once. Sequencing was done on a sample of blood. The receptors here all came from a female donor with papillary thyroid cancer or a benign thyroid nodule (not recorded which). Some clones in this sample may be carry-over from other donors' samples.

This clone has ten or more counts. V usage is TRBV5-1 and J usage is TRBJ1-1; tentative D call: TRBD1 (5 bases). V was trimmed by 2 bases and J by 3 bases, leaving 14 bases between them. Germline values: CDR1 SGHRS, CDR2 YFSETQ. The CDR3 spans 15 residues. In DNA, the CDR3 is TGCGCCAGCAGCTTAGGAGACAGAAGAGACACTGAAGCTTTCTTT. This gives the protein CASSLGDRRDTEAFF.

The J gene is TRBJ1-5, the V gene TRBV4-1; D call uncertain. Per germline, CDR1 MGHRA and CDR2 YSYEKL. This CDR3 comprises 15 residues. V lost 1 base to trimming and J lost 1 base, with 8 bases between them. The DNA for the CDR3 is TGCGCCAGCAGCCAAGTTCCGGGGAGCAATCAGCCCCAGCATTTT. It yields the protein CASSQVPGSNQPQHF.

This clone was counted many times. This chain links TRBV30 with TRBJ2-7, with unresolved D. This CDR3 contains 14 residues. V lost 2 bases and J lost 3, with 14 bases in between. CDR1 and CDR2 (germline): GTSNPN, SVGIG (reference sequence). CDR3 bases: TGTGCCTGGAGTCCACCGGACGGTAGCTACGAGCAGTACTTC. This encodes CAWSPPDGSYEQYF.

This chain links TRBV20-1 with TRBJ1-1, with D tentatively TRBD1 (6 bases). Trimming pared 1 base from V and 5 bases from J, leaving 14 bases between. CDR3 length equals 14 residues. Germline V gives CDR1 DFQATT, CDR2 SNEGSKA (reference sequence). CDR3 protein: CSARGGRGWTEAFF. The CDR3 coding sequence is TGCAGTGCTAGAGGTGGCAGGGGATGGACTGAAGCTTTCTTT.

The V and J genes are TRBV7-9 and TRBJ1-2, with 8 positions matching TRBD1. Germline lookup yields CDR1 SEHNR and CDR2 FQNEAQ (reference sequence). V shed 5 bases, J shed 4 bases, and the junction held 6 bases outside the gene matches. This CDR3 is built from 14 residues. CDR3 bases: TGTGCCAGCAGCCCAGGGGGCATCAGCTATGGCTACACCTTC. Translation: CASSPGGISYGYTF.

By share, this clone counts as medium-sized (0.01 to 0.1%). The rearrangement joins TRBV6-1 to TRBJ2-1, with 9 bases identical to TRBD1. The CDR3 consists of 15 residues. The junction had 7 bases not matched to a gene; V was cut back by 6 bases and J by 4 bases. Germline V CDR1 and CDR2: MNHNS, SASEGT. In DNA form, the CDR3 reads TGTGCCAGCAGAGCCGGGACAGGGCCGTACAATGAGCAGTTCTTC. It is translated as CASRAGTGPYNEQFF.

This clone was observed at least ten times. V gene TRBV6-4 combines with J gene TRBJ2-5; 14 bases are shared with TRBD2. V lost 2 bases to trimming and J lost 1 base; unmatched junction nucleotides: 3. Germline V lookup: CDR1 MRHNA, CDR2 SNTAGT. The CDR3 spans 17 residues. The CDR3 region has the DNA TGTGCCAGCAGTGACAACGGACTAGCGGGAGGCCAAGAGACCCAGTACTTC. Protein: CASSDNGLAGGQETQYF.

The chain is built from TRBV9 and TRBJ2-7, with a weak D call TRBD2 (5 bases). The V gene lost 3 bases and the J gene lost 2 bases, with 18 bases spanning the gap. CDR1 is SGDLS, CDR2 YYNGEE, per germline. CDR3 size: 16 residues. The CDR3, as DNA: TGTGCCAGCAGCGCGGGGTACGGACTGGGGACCTACGAGCAGTACTTC. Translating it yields CASSAGYGLGTYEQYF.

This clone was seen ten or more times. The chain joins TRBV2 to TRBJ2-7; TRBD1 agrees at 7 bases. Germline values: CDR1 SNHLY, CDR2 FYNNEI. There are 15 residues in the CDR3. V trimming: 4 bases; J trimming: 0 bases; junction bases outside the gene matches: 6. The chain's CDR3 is CASSVAGGSSYEQYF. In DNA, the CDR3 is TGTGCCAGCAGTGTTGCAGGGGGATCCTCCTACGAGCAGTACTTC.